The clone carrying this T cell receptor beta chain was counted many times. At one end, the junction sequence differs from germline, possibly due to a read error. MiXCR, applied by TCRdb to the 5' RACE reads, yields one record per CDR3 protein. This table holds around 300,000 distinct CDR3 sequences, around 20% found once. The record originates from a study of CD8 T cells in ankylosing spondylitis. The germline gives CDR1 DFQATT, CDR2 SNEGSKA (reference sequence). CDR3 length equals 15 residues. What was sequenced was blood, either unsorted or a sorted T cell fraction (not recorded which). J is TRBJ2-1 and V is TRBV20-1; D is unclear. This receptor was taken from a female donor with ankylosing spondylitis or in good health (not recorded which). The CDR3 DNA reads as TGCAGCGCTAGATCAGCCCAAGGTTCCTACAATGAGCAGTTCTTC. This codes for CSARSAQGSYNEQFF.